This T cell receptor beta chain originates from a study of response to subunit inactivated influenza vaccine. Germline lookup yields CDR1 WNHNN and CDR2 SYGVQD (reference sequence). After removal of 0 bases from V and 7 bases from J, the junction contained 9 bases not matched to a gene. There are 17 residues in the CDR3. TCRdb redid the calling of the RT-PCR reads with MiXCR, one entry per CDR3 protein. The sample lists about 160,000 distinct CDR3 sequences, roughly a tenth occurring once. Note on this clonotype: The antigen remains unidentified.

Study-level findings and limits: Few new T cells, the authors suggested, are recruited by each seasonal influenza vaccination.

The sample here was non-naive T cells sorted from PBMCs, taken 40 to 50 days after vaccination. The chain employs TRBV10-1 and TRBJ2-1; TRBD2 matches at 10 bases. The source is a middle-aged man who received an inactivated influenza vaccine. The CDR3 is CASSESVLLAGKNEQFF. The CDR3 DNA reads as TGCGCCAGCAGTGAGTCGGTCCTACTAGCGGGGAAGAATGAGCAGTTCTTC.